This T cell receptor (beta chain) was identified in a study of T cell clonality in common variable immunodeficiency. This clone was counted between two and nine times. Antigen specificity is unknown. The read ends 3 residues shy of where the CDR3 ends; the end is completed using the germline J gene. Notes on the study in general: Common variable immunodeficiency TCR beta sequences reportedly had fewer deletions and N-nucleotide insertions.

Germline CDR1 and CDR2: SQVTM and ANQGSEA. V was pared by 7 bases and J by 3 bases, with 28 bases between. This CDR3 has 17 amino acids. The table came from immunoSEQ multiplex PCR; TCRdb's copy has only in-frame clones and leaves some out. The sample was found to contain around 21,000 clones, and every one recurs. The V gene is TRBV29-1, the J gene TRBJ2-7, with D possibly matching TRBD1 (6 bases). The sequenced sample consisted of peripheral blood mononuclear cells. The sequence came from a human donor with common variable immunodeficiency. The DNA read from the CDR3 is TGCAGCGCCCTATCGCTCTCTCAAAACAGGGTAGGCTACGAG. This translates into CSALSLSQNRVGYE. The full CDR3 sequence reads CSALSLSQNRVGYEQYF.